This TCR beta chain was recovered during a study of OX40 agonist ivuxolimab in advanced cancers. The overall study: As their treatment, patients were administered ivuxolimab, an agonistic anti-OX40 (CD134) antibody. Patients were around 83% male with ages about 20 to 79, mean about 60.

The repertoire was sequenced with immunoSEQ multiplex PCR; TCRdb's copy has only in-frame clones and lacks some. In the table there are tens of thousands of clones, roughly 87% of which are singletons. Trimming cost V 0 bases and J 5 bases, with 13 bases left between them. CDR3 length equals 15 residues. The germline V gene has CDR1 SGHRS and CDR2 YFSETQ. The sequence was collected from an adult with an advanced solid tumor such as melanoma, head and neck, liver or kidney cancer. V gene TRBV5-1 combines with J gene TRBJ2-3, with D hard to call. This specimen was CD4+ or CD8+ T cells sorted from blood, taken in a trial of the OX40 agonist ivuxolimab. The CDR3 is CASSLAGIARDTQYF. CDR3 nucleotide sequence: TGCGCCAGCAGCTTGGCCGGAATAGCTCGAGATACGCAGTATTTT.